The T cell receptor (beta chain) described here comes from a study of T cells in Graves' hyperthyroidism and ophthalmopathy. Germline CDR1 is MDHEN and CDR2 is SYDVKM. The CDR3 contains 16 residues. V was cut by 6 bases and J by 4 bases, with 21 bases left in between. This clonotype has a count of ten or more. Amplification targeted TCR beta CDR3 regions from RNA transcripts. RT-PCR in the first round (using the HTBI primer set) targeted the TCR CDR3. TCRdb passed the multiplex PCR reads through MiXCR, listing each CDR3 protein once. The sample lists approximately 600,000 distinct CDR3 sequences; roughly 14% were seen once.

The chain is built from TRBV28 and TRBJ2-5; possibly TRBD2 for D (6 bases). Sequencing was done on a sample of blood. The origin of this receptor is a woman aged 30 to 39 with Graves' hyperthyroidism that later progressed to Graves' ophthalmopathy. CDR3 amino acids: CASRRLDPRLTETQYF. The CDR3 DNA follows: TGTGCCAGCAGGCGACTAGATCCCCGACTTACAGAGACCCAGTACTTC.